This T cell receptor beta chain was obtained from a study of blood T cell repertoires in COVID-19. Study background: Sites in the United States, Italy and Spain provided acute and convalescent COVID-19 samples.

The germline V gene has CDR1 MNHEY and CDR2 SVGAGI. The V and J ends lost 0 bases and 5 bases respectively, with 10 bases between them. The CDR3 has 14 amino acids. Authors' data handling: Amplification of reference gene primers provided the estimated nucleated cell counts. Profiling relied on immunoSEQ multiplex PCR, and the TCRdb table lists in-frame clones only, not all of them. Clonal size and the V and J genes are those of that table, whereas D and trimming came from the DNA. The sample lists approximately 110,000 clones; roughly 84% were seen once. The chain uses TRBV6-5 and TRBJ1-1, with D tentatively TRBD1 (6 bases). Specimen: peripheral blood. The sequence derives from a man aged 40-50 years with acute or convalescent COVID-19. CDR3 sequence: CASSYSRGTTEAFF. As DNA, the CDR3 is TGTGCCAGCAGTTACTCGAGGGGGACAACTGAAGCTTTCTTT.